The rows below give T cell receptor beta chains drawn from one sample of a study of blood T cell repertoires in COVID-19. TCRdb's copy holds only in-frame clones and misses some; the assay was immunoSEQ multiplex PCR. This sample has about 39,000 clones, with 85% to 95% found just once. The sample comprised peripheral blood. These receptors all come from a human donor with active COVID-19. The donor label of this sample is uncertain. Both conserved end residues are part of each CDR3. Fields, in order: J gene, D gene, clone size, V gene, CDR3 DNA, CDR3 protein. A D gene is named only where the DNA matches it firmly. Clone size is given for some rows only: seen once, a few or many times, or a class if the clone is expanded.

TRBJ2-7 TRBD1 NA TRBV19 TGTGCCAGTTCAGCGACAGGGGGCAAGGCCCCCGAGCAGTACTTC CASSATGGKAPEQYF
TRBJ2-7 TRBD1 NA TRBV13 TGTGCCAGCAGCCCAACAGGGGGCGGGCCTCTCGAGCAGTACTTC CASSPTGGGPLEQYF
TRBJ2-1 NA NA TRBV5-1 TGCGCCAGCAGCGGGGCGGGGGCCCCCTACAATGAGCAGTTCTTC CASSGAGAPYNEQFF
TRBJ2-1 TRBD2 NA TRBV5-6 TGTGCCAGCAGGGGTGGACTAGCGGGGGGCGACAGGCCCTGGAAAGAGCAGTTCTTC CASRGGLAGGDRPWKEQFF
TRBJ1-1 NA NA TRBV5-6 TGTGCCAGCAGCTTGATACAGGTGGCCACTGAAGCTTTCTTT CASSLIQVATEAFF
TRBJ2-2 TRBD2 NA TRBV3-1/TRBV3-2 TGTGCCAGCAGCCCAAGGACTAGCTTAGTCAGCTGGGAGCTGTTTTTT CASSPRTSLVSWELFF
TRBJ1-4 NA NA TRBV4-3 TGCGCCAGCAGCCAACCACAGGGCTCCGCTAATGAAAAACTGTTTTTT CASSQPQGSANEKLFF
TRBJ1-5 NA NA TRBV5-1 TGCGCCAGCAGCTTGGTTGCGGGAGATCAGCCCCAGCATTTT CASSLVAGDQPQHF
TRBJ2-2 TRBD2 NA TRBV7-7 TGTGCTAGCAGCCAGCGGGAGGTGACCGGGGAGCTGTTTTTT CASSQREVTGELFF
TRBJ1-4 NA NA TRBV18 TGTGCCAGCTCAACCACAGGGACGGCAACTAATGAAAAACTGTTTTTT CASSTTGTATNEKLFF
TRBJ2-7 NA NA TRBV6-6 TGTGCCAGCAGGAGACAGAGTCTCTACGAGCAGTACTTC CASRRQSLYEQYF
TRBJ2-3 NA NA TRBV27 TGTGCCAGCAGTCGCCCGGACTTTACCAGCACAGATACGCAGTATTTT CASSRPDFTSTDTQYF
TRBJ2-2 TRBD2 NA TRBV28 TGTGCCAGCAGTTGGGGGGGGACTAACACCGGGGAGCTGTTTTTT CASSWGGTNTGELFF
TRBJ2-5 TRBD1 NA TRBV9 TGTGCCAGCAGCGCTACAGGGGGTCCCCAGTACTTC CASSATGGPQYF
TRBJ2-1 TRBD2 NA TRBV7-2 TGTGCCAGCAGCTTAGAGGGTGGCGGGGGATACTCCTACAATGAGCAGTTCTTC CASSLEGGGGYSYNEQFF
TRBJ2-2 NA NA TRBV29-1 TGCAGCGGACAAACAGGGACGCGGAACACCGGGGAGCTGTTTTTT CSGQTGTRNTGELFF
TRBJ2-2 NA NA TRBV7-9 TGTGCCAGCAGCCGGTTTAGCGGAACTGGTACGGGCGGGGAGCTGTTTTTT CASSRFSGTGTGGELFF
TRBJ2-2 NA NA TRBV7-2 TGTGCCAGCAGCTTAGCCCCGGGAACGGTGCGGACCGGGGAGCTGTTTTTT CASSLAPGTVRTGELFF
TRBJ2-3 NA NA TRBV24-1 TGTGCCACCAGTGAGCCCAACTTGACAGATACGCAGTATTTT CATSEPNLTDTQYF
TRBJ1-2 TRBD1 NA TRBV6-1 TGTGCCAGCAGTGAGCGTACAGGGGCGGGCTATGGCTACACCTTC CASSERTGAGYGYTF
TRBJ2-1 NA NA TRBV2 TGTGCCAGTAGCCCTAGGTACAATGAGCAGTTCTTC CASSPRYNEQFF
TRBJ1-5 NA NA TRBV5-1 TGCGCCAGCAGCTTGGAAGGGGGTGATCAGCCCCAGCATTTT CASSLEGGDQPQHF
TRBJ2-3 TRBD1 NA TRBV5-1 TGCGCCAGCAGGCAGGACAGGGGGCAGGTGACAGATACGCAGTATTTT CASRQDRGQVTDTQYF
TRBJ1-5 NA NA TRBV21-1 TGTGCCAGCAGCAAATTGTCGAGCAATCAGCCCCAGCATTTT CASSKLSSNQPQHF
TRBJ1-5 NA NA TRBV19 TGTGCCAGTAGTATACAGAGGGTTCAGCCCCAGCATTTT CASSIQRVQPQHF
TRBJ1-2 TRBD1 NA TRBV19 TGTGCCAGTAGTAACAGACAGGGCCCCTATGGCTACACCTTC CASSNRQGPYGYTF
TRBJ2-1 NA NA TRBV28 TGTGCCAGCAGTTTGGGAGGTGTGGCTTACTCCTACAATGAGCAGTTCTTC CASSLGGVAYSYNEQFF
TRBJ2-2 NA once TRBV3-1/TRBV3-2 TGTGCCAGCAGCCGCACCACAGGGTCCCGCACCGGGGAGCTGTTTTTT CASSRTTGSRTGELFF
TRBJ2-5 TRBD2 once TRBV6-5 TGTGCCAGCAGACCGGGACTAGCCAAGAGGACCCAGTACTTC CASRPGLAKRTQYF
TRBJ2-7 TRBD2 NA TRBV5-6 TGTGCCAGCAGCTGGACTAGGTCGCACGAGCAGTACTTC CASSWTRSHEQYF
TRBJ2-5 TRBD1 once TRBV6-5 TGTGCCAGCAACGACAGGGTAAAGACCCAGTACTTC CASNDRVKTQYF
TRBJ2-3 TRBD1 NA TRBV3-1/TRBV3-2 TGTGCCAGCAGCCAAAAAGGGGGCCGGAGTGGCACAGATACGCAGTATTTT CASSQKGGRSGTDTQYF
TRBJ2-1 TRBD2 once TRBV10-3 TGTGCCATCACCGGGACTAGCGACCAGAGCTCCTACAATGAGCAGTTCTTC CAITGTSDQSSYNEQFF
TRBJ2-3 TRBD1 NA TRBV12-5 TGTGCTAGTGGTTTGGGGCTTAAGGGGGCTGCAGATACGCAGTATTTT CASGLGLKGAADTQYF
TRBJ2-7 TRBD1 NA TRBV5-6 TGTGCCAGCAGCCCGGGACAGGGGGGCTACGAGCAGTACTTC CASSPGQGGYEQYF
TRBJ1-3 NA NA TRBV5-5 TGTGCCAGCAGCCCGACCGACTTCTCTGGAAACACCATATATTTT CASSPTDFSGNTIYF
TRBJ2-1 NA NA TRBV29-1 TGCAGCGTTCGAGGTTCGGGGAATGAGCAGTTCTTC CSVRGSGNEQFF
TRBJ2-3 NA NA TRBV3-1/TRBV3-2 TGTGCCAGCGGAGACGATGAAAATACGCAGTATTTT CASGDDENTQYF
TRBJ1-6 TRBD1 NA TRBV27 TGTGCCAGCAGCAGACAGGGTTTTTCACCCCTCCACTTT CASSRQGFSPLHF
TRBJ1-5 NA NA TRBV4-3 TGCGCCAGCAGCCAGGAACGTACAGGGCTGCCGCCCCAGCATTTT CASSQERTGLPPQHF
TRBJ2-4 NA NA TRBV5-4 TGTGCCAGCAGCGAAAAAGGACTGGCCAAAAACATTCAGTACTTC CASSEKGLAKNIQYF
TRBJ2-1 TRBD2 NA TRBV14 TGTGCCAGCAGACCCAGCGGGGGTAGTAATGAGCAGTTCTTC CASRPSGGSNEQFF
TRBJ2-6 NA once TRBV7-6 TGTGCCAGCAGCGTATACAGGGTGTCCCAAATGGGAGGGGCCAACGTCCTGACTTTC CASSVYRVSQMGGANVLTF
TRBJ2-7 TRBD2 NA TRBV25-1 TGTGCCAGCAGTGAATTTACTAGCGGGAACTACGAGCAGTACTTC CASSEFTSGNYEQYF
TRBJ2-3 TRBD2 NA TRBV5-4 TGTGCCAGCAGCTTGGGGGCGGGACTAGGAGGGGAAGATACGCAGTATTTT CASSLGAGLGGEDTQYF
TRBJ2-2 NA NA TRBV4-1 TGCGCCAGCAGCCTGGTAGCAACCGGGGAGCTGTTTTTT CASSLVATGELFF
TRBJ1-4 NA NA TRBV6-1 TGTGCCAGCAGTGAGGGGGGGACTAATGAAAAACTGTTTTTT CASSEGGTNEKLFF
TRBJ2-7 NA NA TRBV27 TGTGCCAGCAGTTTATCGGCCCCCTCCCCCTACGAGCAGTACTTC CASSLSAPSPYEQYF
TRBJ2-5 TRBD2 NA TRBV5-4 TGTGCCACCGGGACTAGCGAGGAGACCCAGTACTTC CATGTSEETQYF
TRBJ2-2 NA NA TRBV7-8 TGTGCCACTACCGGAGACAGGCTTAACACCGGGGAGCTGTTTTTT CATTGDRLNTGELFF
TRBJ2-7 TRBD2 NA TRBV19 TGTGCCAGTAGTATTACCGGGGGGGCCTTCAACGAGCAGTACTTC CASSITGGAFNEQYF
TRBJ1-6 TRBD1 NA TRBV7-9 TGTGCCAGCAGCCACGATCTACAGGGGGCAACCCTCCACTTT CASSHDLQGATLHF
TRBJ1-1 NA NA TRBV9 TGTGCCAGCAGCGTAGTCCCAATGAACACTGAAGCTTTCTTT CASSVVPMNTEAFF
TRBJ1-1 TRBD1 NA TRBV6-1 TGTGCCAGCAGTGAAGTTTTGCAGGGGGTGAACACTGAAGCTTTCTTT CASSEVLQGVNTEAFF
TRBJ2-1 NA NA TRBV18 TGTGCCAGCTCCGACCGGGGGGCGGAGAAGGGTGAGCAGTTCTTC CASSDRGAEKGEQFF
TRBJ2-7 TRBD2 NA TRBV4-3 TGCGCCAGCAGCCAAGGCGGGACTAGCAGCTACGAGCAGTACTTC CASSQGGTSSYEQYF